This T cell receptor (beta chain) derives from a study of T-cell reconstitution after alpha-beta-depleted transplantation in children. Construction of the TCRbeta library involved unique molecular identifiers. TCRdb re-called the PCR reads through MiXCR, storing one row per CDR3 protein. In the table there are roughly 500,000 distinct CDR3 sequences, roughly 33% of which are singletons. V was pared by 0 bases and J by 2 bases, with 18 bases between. This CDR3 has 18 amino acids. The germline V gene encodes CDR1 SGHRS and CDR2 YFSETQ. The gene calls are TRBV5-1 and TRBJ2-4; D ambiguous. The specimen was PBMCs from the stem cell graft donor, collected from the stem cell graft. The clonotype comes from a human donor who donated a stem cell graft to a child with aplastic anemia. CDR3 sequence (DNA): TGCGCCAGCAGCTTGGGCCAACTATACGGTTCCTCCAAAAACATTCAGTACTTC. It yields the protein CASSLGQLYGSSKNIQYF.